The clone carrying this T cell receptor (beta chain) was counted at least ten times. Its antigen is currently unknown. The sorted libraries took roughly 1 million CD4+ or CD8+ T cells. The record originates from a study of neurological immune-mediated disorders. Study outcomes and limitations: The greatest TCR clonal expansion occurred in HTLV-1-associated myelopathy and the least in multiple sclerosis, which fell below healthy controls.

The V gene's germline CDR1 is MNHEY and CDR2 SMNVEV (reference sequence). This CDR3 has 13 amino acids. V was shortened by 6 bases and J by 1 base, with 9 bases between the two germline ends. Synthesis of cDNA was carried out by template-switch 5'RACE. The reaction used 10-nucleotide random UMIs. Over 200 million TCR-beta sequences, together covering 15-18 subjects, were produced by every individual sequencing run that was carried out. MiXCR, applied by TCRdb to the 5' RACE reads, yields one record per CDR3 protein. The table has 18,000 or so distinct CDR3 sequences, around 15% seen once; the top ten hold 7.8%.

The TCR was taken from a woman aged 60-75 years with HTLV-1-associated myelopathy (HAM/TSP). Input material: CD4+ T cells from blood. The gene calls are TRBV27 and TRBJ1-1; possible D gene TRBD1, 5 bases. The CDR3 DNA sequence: TGTGCCAGCAGCCGCGACAGGAACACTGAAGCTTTCTTT. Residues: CASSRDRNTEAFF.